A single sample is the source of the 20 T cell receptor beta chains below, sequenced in a study of blood T cell repertoires in COVID-19. TCRdb's copy holds only in-frame clones and misses some; the assay was immunoSEQ multiplex PCR. The sample lists under 200,000 clones; roughly 80% were seen once. What was sequenced was peripheral blood. The source is a man in his sixties or seventies with acute or convalescent COVID-19.

V is TRBV24-1 and J is TRBJ1-2, with a possible D match to TRBD1 (5 bases). Deletions cut 3 bases from V and 8 bases from J, with 12 bases between. The CDR3 consists of 13 residues. Per the germline V gene, CDR1 is KGHDR and CDR2 is SFDVKD. For the CDR3, the DNA is TGTGCCACCAGTGATCGGGACTTCCAGGGCTACACCTTC. Protein product: CATSDRDFQGYTF.

The rearrangement joins TRBV5-4 to TRBJ2-3; possibly TRBD2 for D (6 bases). Trimming removed 1 base from V and 4 bases from J, with 10 bases in between. CDR3 length: 14 residues. Germline V gene data show CDR1 as SGHNT and CDR2 as YYREEE (reference sequence). The CDR3 DNA is TGTGCCAGCAGCTTGAGGACTAATGCAGATACGCAGTATTTT. It is translated as CASSLRTNADTQYF.

This sequence joins TRBV4-1 and TRBJ1-1; perhaps TRBD1 as D (5 bases). V was clipped by 3 bases and J by 0 bases, with 20 bases between them. Germline V CDR1 and CDR2: MGHRA, YSYEKL. The CDR3 consists of 18 residues. CDR3 sequence (DNA): TGCGCCAGCAGCCACGCCGACAGCGATAGCAGGTTGAACACTGAAGCTTTCTTT. This gives the protein CASSHADSDSRLNTEAFF.

This clone turned up a few times. V and J are TRBV7-9 and TRBJ1-1; D unresolved. V lost 5 bases and J 0 bases, leaving 13 bases between the germline ends. The CDR3 has 15 residues. Germline CDR1 reads SEHNR; CDR2 reads FQNEAQ (reference sequence). Here the CDR3 reads CASSTSERMNTEAFF. As DNA, the CDR3 is TGTGCCAGCAGCACCTCGGAGAGAATGAACACTGAAGCTTTCTTT.

The CDR3 reads CASSPLMTPGRSYNSPLHF. CDR3 in DNA: TGTGCCAGTAGTCCCCTCATGACTCCGGGTCGCTCCTATAATTCACCCCTCCACTTT. This chain joins TRBV19 and TRBJ1-6; no reliable D call. Trimming pared 5 bases from V and 0 bases from J, leaving 20 bases between. Germline CDR1 reads LNHDA; CDR2 reads SQIVND (reference sequence). CDR3 length equals 19 residues.

The genes are TRBV25-1 and TRBJ1-2; 9 bases agree with TRBD1. The CDR3 loop spans 15 amino acids. The germline CDR1 and CDR2 sequences are MGHDK and SYGVNS. The V segment lost 5 bases and the J segment 1 base; nucleotides outside the gene matches: 5. The CDR3 spells CASSTGQGFNYGYTF. The CDR3 DNA is TGTGCCAGCAGTACCGGACAGGGGTTTAACTATGGCTACACCTTC.

The V call is TRBV6-5, the J call TRBJ1-2, with 9 bases aligning to TRBD1. The junction had 3 bases not matched to a gene; V was cut back by 6 bases and J by 4 bases. The germline V gene has CDR1 MNHEY and CDR2 SVGAGI. This CDR3 has 13 residues. The CDR3 coding sequence is TGTGCCAGCAGAGAGACAGGGGGCTATGGCTACACCTTC. It translates to CASRETGGYGYTF.

V usage is TRBV5-1 and J usage is TRBJ2-5; D ambiguous. The CDR3 is 13 residues long. Per the germline V gene, CDR1 is SGHRS and CDR2 is YFSETQ. Trimming took 2 bases from V and 5 from J, leaving 10 bases between them. CDR3 residues: CASSFNSRETQYF. The CDR3 DNA follows: TGCGCCAGCAGCTTCAATAGTCGGGAGACCCAGTACTTC.

The rearrangement joins TRBV5-1 to TRBJ2-1; 9 nucleotides align to TRBD2. Germline V lookup: CDR1 SGHRS, CDR2 YFSETQ. The CDR3 is 18 residues long. J was trimmed by 0 bases and V by 1 base; bases with no gene match: 8. DNA for the CDR3: TGCGCCAGCAGCTTGACGACTAGCGGCCACAGCTCCTACAATGAGCAGTTCTTC. This sequence encodes CASSLTTSGHSSYNEQFF.

This clone turned up a few times. This chain joins TRBV19 and TRBJ2-1; the D gene is possibly TRBD1 (6 bases). This CDR3 contains 16 residues. Germline loops: CDR1 LNHDA, CDR2 SQIVND (reference sequence). Trimming shortened V by 6 bases and J by 5 bases, and 20 bases separated the two germline ends. CDR3 residues: CASSQGSPRPNNEQFF. The CDR3 DNA sequence: TGTGCCAGTAGCCAGGGGTCCCCTCGGCCCAACAATGAGCAGTTCTTC.

This chain uses TRBV19 with TRBJ2-2; 12 nucleotides line up with TRBD2. Trimming cost V 10 bases and J 7 bases; bases outside gene matches: 10. This CDR3 contains 15 residues. The germline CDR1 and CDR2 sequences are LNHDA and SQIVND (reference sequence). In DNA form, the CDR3 reads TGTGCCACCTCGTTGAGGACTAGCGGGAACGGGGAGCTGTTTTTT. Amino acid sequence: CATSLRTSGNGELFF.

V gene TRBV5-6 combines with J gene TRBJ2-5; D may be TRBD1 (7 bases). Germline CDR1 reads SGHDT; CDR2 reads YYEEEE. V shed 2 bases and J shed 5 bases, with 16 bases lying between them. The CDR3 runs 15 residues. The CDR3 sequence: CASSFLQGGSETQYF. As DNA, the CDR3 is TGTGCCAGCAGCTTTCTTCAGGGGGGAAGTGAGACCCAGTACTTC.

The rearrangement links TRBV5-1 to TRBJ1-1; the match to TRBD1 covers 7 bases. Germline V gene data show CDR1 as SGHRS and CDR2 as YFSETQ. There are 15 residues in the CDR3. Trimming cost V 4 bases and J 1 base; bases outside gene matches: 7. CDR3 nucleotide sequence: TGCGCCAGCAGCGGCACACAGGGGCAGAACACTGAAGCTTTCTTT. It translates to CASSGTQGQNTEAFF.

V gene TRBV12-1 combines with J gene TRBJ2-1; TRBD2 is the table's D call, not checked against the DNA. TRBV12-1 is flagged as a pseudogene. The CDR3 extends over 16 amino acids. This chain's CDR3 is CASSRVSGGPYNEQFF. The CDR3 region has the DNA TGTGCCAGCAGTCGGGTGAGCGGGGGGCCTTACAATGAGCAGTTCTTC.

V usage is TRBV18 and J usage is TRBJ1-3; D gene uncertain. Per the germline V gene, CDR1 is KGHSH and CDR2 is LQKENI. V gave up 3 bases and J gave up 0 bases, with 9 bases separating them. This CDR3 contains 15 residues. CDR3 DNA sequence: TGTGCCAGCTCACCTGGCGGGAGCTCTGGAAACACCATATATTTT. This gives the protein CASSPGGSSGNTIYF. Filled out from reference TRBV18 and TRBJ1-3, the complete variable domain reads NAGVMQNPRHLVRRRGQEARLRCSPMKGHSHVYWYRQLPEEGLKFMVYLQKENIIDESGMPKERFSAEFPKEGPSILRIQQVVRGDSAAYFCASSPGGSSGNTIYFGEGSWLTVV.

V and J are TRBV24-1 and TRBJ2-5, with 8 bases aligning to TRBD2. V was clipped by 2 bases and J by 4 bases; unmatched bases: 5. The germline V gene has CDR1 KGHDR and CDR2 SFDVKD. CDR3 length: 15 residues. Here the CDR3 reads CATSDYQRERETQYF. The CDR3 DNA reads as TGTGCCACCAGTGATTATCAGCGGGAGAGAGAGACCCAGTACTTC.

The rearrangement links TRBV6-1 to TRBJ2-7; 11 bases map to TRBD1. The ends lost 2 bases at V and 1 base at J; junction bases unmatched: 4. Germline V gives CDR1 MNHNS, CDR2 SASEGT. The CDR3 consists of 16 residues. CDR3 nucleotides: TGTGCCAGCAGTGAATTAGGACAGGGGGCTTCCTACGAGCAGTACTTC. This encodes CASSELGQGASYEQYF.

This clone was seen many times. In DNA, the CDR3 is TGTGCCAGCCACAATAGCAATCAGCCCCAGCATTTT. Translating gives CASHNSNQPQHF. The J gene is TRBJ1-5, the V gene TRBV6-6; D unresolved. Germline CDR1 and CDR2: MNHNY and SVGAGI (reference sequence). V shed 8 bases and J shed 0 bases, with 5 bases lying between them. The CDR3 extends over 12 amino acids.

This clone has more than one count but fewer than ten. This rearrangement joins TRBV27 to TRBJ1-6; TRBD1 matches at 9 bases. Germline lookup yields CDR1 MNHEY and CDR2 SMNVEV (reference sequence). CDR3 length: 15 amino acids. Trimming took 5 bases from V and 7 from J; bases not matched to a gene: 6. This CDR3 reads CASSPGTGLNSPLHF. CDR3 in DNA: TGTGCCAGCAGTCCAGGGACAGGGCTAAATTCACCCCTCCACTTT.

The genes are TRBV21-1 and TRBJ2-3; TRBD2, as called in the table, went unchecked against the DNA. TRBV21-1 is labeled a pseudogene. CDR3 size: 17 residues. This CDR3 is CASSKVGLAGVKDTQYF. The CDR3 DNA follows: TGTGCCAGCAGCAAAGTGGGGCTAGCGGGGGTAAAGGATACGCAGTATTTT.